The T cell receptor (beta chain) under discussion was sequenced for a study of blood T cell repertoires in COVID-19. Study in general: Sites in the United States, Italy and Spain provided acute and convalescent COVID-19 samples. The analysed material was cDNA or gDNA that came from T cells, B-cell-depleted T cells, or PBMCs.

Seattle researchers signed up patients amid active infection and tracked them longitudinally. As handled by the study authors: Quantification of nucleated cells was approximated via reference gene primer amplification. TCRdb's copy holds only in-frame clones and misses some; the assay was immunoSEQ multiplex PCR. V and J calls and clone size are as listed in that table; D and trimming were resolved from the DNA. The sample holds approximately 140,000 clones, 88% seen once. The length of the CDR3 is 19 residues. The ends were cut back, 2 bases at V and 0 bases at J, with 23 bases in the middle. Germline CDR1 reads KGHSH; CDR2 reads LQKENI.

J is TRBJ2-7 and V is TRBV18, with D hard to call. Material for sequencing was peripheral blood. The receptor was derived from a human donor with COVID-19, enrolled during active disease. The donor label of this sample is uncertain. This CDR3 reads CASSPNWVDPHSSSYEQYF. CDR3 DNA sequence: TGTGCCAGCTCACCAAATTGGGTAGACCCTCATTCTAGCTCCTACGAGCAGTACTTC.